What follows are 3 T cell receptor beta chains derived from one specimen sequenced in a study of cytomegalovirus exposure and HLA in healthy donors. The PCR contained 60 Vbeta and 13 Jbeta primers. Some clones are missing from TCRdb's copy, which holds only in-frame ones; the method was immunoSEQ multiplex PCR. Among more than 110,000 clones listed, approximately 80% were seen once. Specimen: PBMCs. The origin of the receptors is a man between 45 and 60 years old in good health and CMV-seronegative.

This chain links TRBV5-1 with TRBJ1-3; D gene uncertain. CDR3 length: 14 amino acids. Germline lookup yields CDR1 SGHRS and CDR2 YFSETQ. Between the trimmed V and J ends, which lost 0 bases and 2 bases, there was a span of 6 bases. CDR3 bases: TGCGCCAGCAGCTTGGGTGGCCCTGGAAACACCATATATTTT. Protein product: CASSLGGPGNTIYF.

The chain has TRBV7-6 and TRBJ1-5, with D perhaps matching TRBD1 (5 bases). V lost 2 bases and J 2 bases, leaving 13 bases between the germline ends. The CDR3 is 16 amino acids. Germline V lookup: CDR1 SGHVS, CDR2 FNYEAQ. CDR3 DNA sequence: TGTGCCAGCAGCTTACTGGGGGGGGAGGGCAATCAGCCCCAGCATTTT. Its protein is CASSLLGGEGNQPQHF.

The chain employs TRBV6-5 and TRBJ2-1; D is possibly TRBD1 (6 bases). Germline V gene sequence: CDR1 MNHEY, CDR2 SVGAGI. V dropped 2 bases and J dropped 8 bases, with 13 bases sitting between them. The CDR3 extends over 14 amino acids. CDR3 in DNA: TGTGCCAGCAGTTACAAGCAGGGGCCGGATGAGCAGTTCTTC. This codes for CASSYKQGPDEQFF.